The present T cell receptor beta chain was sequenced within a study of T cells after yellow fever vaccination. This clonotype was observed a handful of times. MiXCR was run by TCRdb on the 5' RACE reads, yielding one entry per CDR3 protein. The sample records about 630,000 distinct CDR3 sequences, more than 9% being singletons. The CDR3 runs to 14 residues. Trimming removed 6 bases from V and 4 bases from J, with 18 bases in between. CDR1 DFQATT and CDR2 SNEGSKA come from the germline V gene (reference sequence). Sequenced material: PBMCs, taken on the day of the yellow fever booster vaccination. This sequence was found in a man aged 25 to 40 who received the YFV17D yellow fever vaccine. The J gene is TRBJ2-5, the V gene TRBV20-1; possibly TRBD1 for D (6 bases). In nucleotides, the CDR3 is TGCAGTGCCCTCCGGGGACACGTCCGAGAGACCCAGTACTTC. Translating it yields CSALRGHVRETQYF.